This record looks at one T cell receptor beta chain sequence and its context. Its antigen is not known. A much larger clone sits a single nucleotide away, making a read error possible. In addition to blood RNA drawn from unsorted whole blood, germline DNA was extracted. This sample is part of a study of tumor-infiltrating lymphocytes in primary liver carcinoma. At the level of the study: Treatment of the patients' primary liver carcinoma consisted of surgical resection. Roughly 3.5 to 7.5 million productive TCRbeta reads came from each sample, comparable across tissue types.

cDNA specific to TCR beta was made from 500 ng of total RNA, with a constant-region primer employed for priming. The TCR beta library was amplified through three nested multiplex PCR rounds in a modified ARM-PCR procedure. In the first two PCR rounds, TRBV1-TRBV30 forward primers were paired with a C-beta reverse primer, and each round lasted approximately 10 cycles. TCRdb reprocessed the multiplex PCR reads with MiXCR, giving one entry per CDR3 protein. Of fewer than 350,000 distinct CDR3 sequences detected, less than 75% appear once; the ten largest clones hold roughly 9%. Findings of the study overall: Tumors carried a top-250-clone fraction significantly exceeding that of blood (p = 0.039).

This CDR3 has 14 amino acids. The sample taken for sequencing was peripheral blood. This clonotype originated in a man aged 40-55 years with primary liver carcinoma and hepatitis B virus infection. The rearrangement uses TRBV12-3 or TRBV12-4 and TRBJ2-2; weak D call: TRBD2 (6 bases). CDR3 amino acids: CASIGTRGSGELLF. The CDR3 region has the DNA TGTGCCAGCATCGGGACCCGGGGGTCCGGGGAGCTGTTATTT.